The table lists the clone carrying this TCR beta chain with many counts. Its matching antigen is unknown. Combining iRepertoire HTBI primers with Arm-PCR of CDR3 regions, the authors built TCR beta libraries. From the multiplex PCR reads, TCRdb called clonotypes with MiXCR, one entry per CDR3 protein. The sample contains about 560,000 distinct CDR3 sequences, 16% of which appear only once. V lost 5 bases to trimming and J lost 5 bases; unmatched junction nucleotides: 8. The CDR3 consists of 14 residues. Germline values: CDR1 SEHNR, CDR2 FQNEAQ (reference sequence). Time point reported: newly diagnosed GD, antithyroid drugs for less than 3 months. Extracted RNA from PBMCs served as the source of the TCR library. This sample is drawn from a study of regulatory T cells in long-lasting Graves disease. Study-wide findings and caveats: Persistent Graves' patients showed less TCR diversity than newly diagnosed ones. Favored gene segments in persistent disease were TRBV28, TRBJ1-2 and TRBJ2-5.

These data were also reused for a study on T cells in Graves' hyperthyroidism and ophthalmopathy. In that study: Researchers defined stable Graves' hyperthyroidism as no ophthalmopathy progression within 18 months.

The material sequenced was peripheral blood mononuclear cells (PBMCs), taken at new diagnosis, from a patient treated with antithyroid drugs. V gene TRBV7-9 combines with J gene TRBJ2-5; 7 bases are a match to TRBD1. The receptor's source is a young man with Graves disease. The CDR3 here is CASSNSTGRETQYF. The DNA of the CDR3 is TGTGCCAGCAGCAATTCGACAGGGCGGGAGACCCAGTACTTC. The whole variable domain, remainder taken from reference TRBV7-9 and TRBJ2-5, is DTGVSQNPRHKITKRGQNVTFRCDPISEHNRLYWYRQTLGQGPEFLTYFQNEAQLEKSRLLSDRFSAERPKGSFSTLEIQRTEQGDSAMYLCASSNSTGRETQYFGPGTRLLVL.